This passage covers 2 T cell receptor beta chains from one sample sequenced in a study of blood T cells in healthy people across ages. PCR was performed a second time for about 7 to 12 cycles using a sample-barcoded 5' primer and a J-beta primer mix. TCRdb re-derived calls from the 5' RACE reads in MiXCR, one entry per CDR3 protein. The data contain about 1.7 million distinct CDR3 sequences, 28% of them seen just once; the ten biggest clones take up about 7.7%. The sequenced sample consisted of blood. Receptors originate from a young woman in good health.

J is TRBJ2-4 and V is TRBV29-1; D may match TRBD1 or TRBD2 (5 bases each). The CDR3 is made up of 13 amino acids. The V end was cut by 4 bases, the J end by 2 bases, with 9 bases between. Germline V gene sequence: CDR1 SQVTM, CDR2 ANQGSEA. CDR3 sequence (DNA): TGCAGCGTTGGGGGGTCCCCCAAAAACATTCAGTACTTC. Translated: CSVGGSPKNIQYF.

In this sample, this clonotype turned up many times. The CDR3 bases are TGCGCCAGCAGCTTGGAGCCACGAGCCTCCCGTGGCTACACCTTC. Amino acids: CASSLEPRASRGYTF. V gene TRBV5-1 combines with J gene TRBJ1-2, with D uncertain. The germline gives CDR1 SGHRS, CDR2 YFSETQ. V lost 0 bases and J lost 7, with 16 bases in between. CDR3 length: 15 residues.